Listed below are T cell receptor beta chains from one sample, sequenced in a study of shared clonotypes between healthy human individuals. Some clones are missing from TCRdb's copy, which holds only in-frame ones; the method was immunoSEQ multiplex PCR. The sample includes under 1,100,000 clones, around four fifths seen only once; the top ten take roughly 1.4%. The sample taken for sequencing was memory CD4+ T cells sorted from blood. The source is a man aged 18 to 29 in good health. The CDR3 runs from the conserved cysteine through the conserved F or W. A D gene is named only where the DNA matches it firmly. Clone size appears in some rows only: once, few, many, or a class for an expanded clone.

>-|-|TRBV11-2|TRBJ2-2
TGTGCCAGCAGCTTAGATCCCGTTAACACCGGGGAGCTGTTTTTT
CASSLDPVNTGELFF
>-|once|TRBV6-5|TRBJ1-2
TGTGCCAGCAGTTACTCCACGTGGGGGAACTATGGCTACACCTTC
CASSYSTWGNYGYTF
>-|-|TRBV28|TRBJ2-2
TGTGCCAGCAGTCTTAGTACCGGGGAGCTGTTTTTT
CASSLSTGELFF
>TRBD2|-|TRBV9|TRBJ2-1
TGTGCCAGCAGCGTAGTGGCGGGAGGGCCCTACAATGAGCAGTTCTTC
CASSVVAGGPYNEQFF
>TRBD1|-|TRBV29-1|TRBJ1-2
TGCAGCGTTGAAGGGACAGGGATTTTCTATGGCTACACCTTC
CSVEGTGIFYGYTF
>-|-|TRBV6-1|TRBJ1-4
TGTGCCAGCAGTGAAGTGAGATCCCTGGGAAAACTGTTTTTT
CASSEVRSLGKLFF
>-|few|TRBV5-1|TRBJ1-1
TGCGCCAGCAGCCCCCTGGGGTCGGGAAGGGAATTGAACACTGAAGCTTTCTTT
CASSPLGSGRELNTEAFF
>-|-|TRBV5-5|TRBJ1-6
TGTGCCAGCAGCTTGGGGCGGTACGGGGTCCCAGGGAGTTCACCCCTCCACTTT
CASSLGRYGVPGSSPLHF
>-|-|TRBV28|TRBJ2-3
TGTGCCAGCAGGGGAGACAGGCTGGGGACAGATACGCAGTATTTT
CASRGDRLGTDTQYF
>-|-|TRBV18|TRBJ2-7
TGTGCCAGCTCACCAGGGCAGGGGGGTCTAAGGTACTTC
CASSPGQGGLRYF
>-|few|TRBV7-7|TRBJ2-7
TGTGCTAGCAGCGAACCTAGGGGCGAGCAGTACTTC
CASSEPRGEQYF